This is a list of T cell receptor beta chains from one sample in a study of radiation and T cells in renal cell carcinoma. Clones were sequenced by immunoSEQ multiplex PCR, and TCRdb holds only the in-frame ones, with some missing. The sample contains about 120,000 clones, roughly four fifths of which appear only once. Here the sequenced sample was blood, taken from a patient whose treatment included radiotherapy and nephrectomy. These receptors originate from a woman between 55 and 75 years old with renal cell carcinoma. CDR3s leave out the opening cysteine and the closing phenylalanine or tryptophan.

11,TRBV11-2,ASSENRVETQY
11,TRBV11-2,ASSLERGYGYT
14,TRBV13,ASSTTGGRTSDTQY
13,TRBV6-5,ASINQGTAGYGYT
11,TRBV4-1,ASSQDLLPEQF
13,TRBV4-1,ASSYRTSSSYEQY
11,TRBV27,ASSGTSAYEQY
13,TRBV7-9,ASSPPGQGANEQF
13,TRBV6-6,ASSYSDKGRVGYT
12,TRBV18,ASSPGAASYEQY
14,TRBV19,ASSIVPGGTNQPQH
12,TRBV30,AWSVSDPREKLF
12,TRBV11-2,ASSLFGGQETQY
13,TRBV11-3,ASLSEVYSNQPQH
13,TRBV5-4,ASSSPGGFNYGYT
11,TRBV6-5,ASSFTGAATQY
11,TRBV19,ASSRQGASEQY
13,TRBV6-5,ASSRELSGAYEQY
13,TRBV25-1,ASSDPRDSGNTIY
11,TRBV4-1,ASSQVSDNEQF
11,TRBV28,ATGTTNTGELF
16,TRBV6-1,ASSEAAGGLPSGNTIY
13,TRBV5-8,ASSFSRGSGNTIY
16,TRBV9,ASSVEGGAGGPNNEQF
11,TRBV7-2,ASSFNGASEQY
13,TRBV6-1,ASSGGHLMTDTQY
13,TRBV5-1,ASSLRHRLTDTQY
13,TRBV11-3,ASSFGTGLTDTQY
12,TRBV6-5,ASSPALNPFEQY
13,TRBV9,ASSKRGQGNHEQY
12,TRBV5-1,ASRRIDGTDTQY
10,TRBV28,ASTNGRRGYT
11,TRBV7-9,ASSFRQVNEQF